This T cell receptor (beta chain) was obtained from a study of identical twins listed by TCRdb under 2016. With respect to the entire study: TCR alpha and beta repertoires from monozygotic twins, unrelated adults of various ages and cord blood were deep-sequenced to test whether fetal clonotypes persist. To rule out contamination, the twin experiments were replicated at different times with different library preparation protocols. The study at large found these results: Out-of-frame TCR alpha sequences shared between twins showed an excess of low generation-probability sequences compared with coincidental sharing between unrelated individuals. In monozygotic twins, recombination models systematically underestimated out-of-frame TCR alpha sharing, but the models matched the sharing seen between unrelated individuals. Abundant cord blood beta clonotypes had fewer insertions, young adult naive repertoires showed a similar but weaker trend, and memory repertoires showed no such trend. In beta out-of-frame sequences, excess twin sharing was weaker, because having fewer shared sequences lowered the signal-to-noise ratio. Because the same donors could not be followed over many years, the conclusions depended on cross-sectional statistical analysis. Zero-insertion analyses could be partly confounded by invariant T cells such as MAIT and iNKT, though diverse VJ usage argued against such confounding for most clonotypes.

Libraries were prepared through 5' RACE. Sequencing was carried out with an Illumina HiSeq 2000. A universal primer binding site was added through template switching, and the final cDNA carried a unique molecular identifier so that TCR cDNA molecules could be counted accurately. Specific primers in the conserved constant-segment region were used to synthesize first-strand cDNA for TCR alpha and beta chains. To control for contamination, each cDNA library was double barcoded with a SMART-Mk sample barcode plus Illumina barcodes. TruSeq adapter sequences, together with Illumina sample barcodes, were added in two successive PCR steps. The Illumina HiSeq platform was used with custom primers to sequence TCR alpha and beta cDNA libraries. The authors' pipeline ran thus. Raw reads were processed with MiGEC to extract unique molecular identifiers, and MiXCR was used to determine CDR3 positions. For each individual, recombination models were inferred using an EM algorithm with the repgenHMM and IGoR tools. Shared clonotypes were analyzed with the tcR package in R, and sharing was normalized by the product of cloneset sizes. To study raw recombination without the effects of thymic and clonal selection, out-of-frame nonproductive sequences were analyzed. Clones were called with MiXCR by TCRdb after fastp trimmed the public reads at Q25, and only in-frame beta chains were retained. A single entry per CDR3 protein holds the most common genes and DNA from its merged rows. TCRdb, not the authors, supplied the V and J calls. This sample gives around 1.7 million distinct CDR3 sequences in total; less than 40% of them show up just once. Of the sample, under 0.35% is held by the ten largest clones.

This clonotype turned up a few times. What antigen it recognizes has not been identified. Per-base quality was not reported, and no clone a single base away is much larger than it. The CDR3 covers 14 residues, taking in both the cysteine and the phenylalanine. Of the read, only the CDR3 DNA is kept; its 42 bases are in frame from base 1. V lost 4 bases and J lost 8 bases; the stretch between them is 17 bases long. The CDR1 and CDR2 encoded by the germline V gene (reference sequence) are SEHNR and FQNEAQ. All donors were healthy Caucasians. The sequencing input was cord blood. The chain uses TRBV7-9 and TRBJ1-2, and possibly TRBD1, on 6 matching bases. This receptor was identified in a newborn girl in good health. The DNA sequence is as follows: TGTGCCAGCAGCTCTCTAACAGGGATTAGGGGCTACACCTTC. Translated, it gives CASSSLTGIRGYTF.